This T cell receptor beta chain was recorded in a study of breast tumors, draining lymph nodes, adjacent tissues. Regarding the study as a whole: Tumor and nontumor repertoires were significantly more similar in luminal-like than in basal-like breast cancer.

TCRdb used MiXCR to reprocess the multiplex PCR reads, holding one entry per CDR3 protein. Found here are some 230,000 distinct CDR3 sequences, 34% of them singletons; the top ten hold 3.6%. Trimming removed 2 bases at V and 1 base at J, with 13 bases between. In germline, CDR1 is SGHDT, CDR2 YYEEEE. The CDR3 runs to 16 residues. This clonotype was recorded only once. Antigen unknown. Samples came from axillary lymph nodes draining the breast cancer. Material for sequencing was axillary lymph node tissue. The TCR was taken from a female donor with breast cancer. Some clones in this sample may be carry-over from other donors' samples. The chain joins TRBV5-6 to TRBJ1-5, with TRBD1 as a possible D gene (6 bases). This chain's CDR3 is CASSFGGGRSNQPQHF. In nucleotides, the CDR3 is TGTGCCAGCAGCTTTGGAGGGGGACGGAGCAATCAGCCCCAGCATTTT.